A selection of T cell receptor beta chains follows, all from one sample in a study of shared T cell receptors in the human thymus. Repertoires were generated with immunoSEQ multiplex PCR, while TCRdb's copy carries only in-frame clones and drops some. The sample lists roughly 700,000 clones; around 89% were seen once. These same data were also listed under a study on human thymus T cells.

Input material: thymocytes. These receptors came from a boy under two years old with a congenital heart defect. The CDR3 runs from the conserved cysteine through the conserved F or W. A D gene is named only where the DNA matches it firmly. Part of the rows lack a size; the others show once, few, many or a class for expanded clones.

TGTGCCAGCAGCTCCTCACTAGCGGGAGGGCCGCGGGAGACCCAGTACTTC	CASSSSLAGGPRETQYF	NA	TRBJ2-5	TRBD2	TRBV7-9
TGTGCCAGCACCCTACAGGGCAAAAGCGAGCAGTACTTC	CASTLQGKSEQYF	NA	TRBJ2-7	NA	TRBV7-9
TGTGCCAGCAGCCAGCCCGGACTCCCCTACGAGCAGTACTTC	CASSQPGLPYEQYF	NA	TRBJ2-7	NA	TRBV14
TGTGCCACCCCGGAGGAGGGGGCTGGGGAGCCCCAGCATTTT	CATPEEGAGEPQHF	NA	TRBJ1-5	TRBD1	TRBV6-1
TGCGCCAGCAGCCAAGCCCATATGGAGGGTGGGGAGCTGTTTTTT	CASSQAHMEGGELFF	NA	TRBJ2-2	NA	TRBV4-1
TGTGCCAGCAGCTTACAGGGGGTCTCTGAAGCTTTCTTT	CASSLQGVSEAFF	NA	TRBJ1-1	TRBD1	TRBV5-6
TGTGCTAGTGGTTTGGTAACGGAGGGGGGGACGTTTACCTACGAGCAGTACTTC	CASGLVTEGGTFTYEQYF	NA	TRBJ2-7	NA	TRBV12-5
TGTGCCTGGAGTACGGGATACACAGATACGCAGTATTTT	CAWSTGYTDTQYF	NA	TRBJ2-3	NA	TRBV30
TGCGCCAGCACCGGGACTAGCGGGGGTTCCTACGAGCAGTACTTC	CASTGTSGGSYEQYF	once	TRBJ2-7	TRBD2	TRBV5-1
TGCAGTGCTAGTGAGTACAATGAGCAGTTCTTC	CSASEYNEQFF	NA	TRBJ2-1	NA	TRBV20-1
TGTGCCAGCAGCTTGCAAGTCCCTGGGAGGGGCCCCTCCTACGAGCAGTACTTC	CASSLQVPGRGPSYEQYF	NA	TRBJ2-7	TRBD2	TRBV5-5